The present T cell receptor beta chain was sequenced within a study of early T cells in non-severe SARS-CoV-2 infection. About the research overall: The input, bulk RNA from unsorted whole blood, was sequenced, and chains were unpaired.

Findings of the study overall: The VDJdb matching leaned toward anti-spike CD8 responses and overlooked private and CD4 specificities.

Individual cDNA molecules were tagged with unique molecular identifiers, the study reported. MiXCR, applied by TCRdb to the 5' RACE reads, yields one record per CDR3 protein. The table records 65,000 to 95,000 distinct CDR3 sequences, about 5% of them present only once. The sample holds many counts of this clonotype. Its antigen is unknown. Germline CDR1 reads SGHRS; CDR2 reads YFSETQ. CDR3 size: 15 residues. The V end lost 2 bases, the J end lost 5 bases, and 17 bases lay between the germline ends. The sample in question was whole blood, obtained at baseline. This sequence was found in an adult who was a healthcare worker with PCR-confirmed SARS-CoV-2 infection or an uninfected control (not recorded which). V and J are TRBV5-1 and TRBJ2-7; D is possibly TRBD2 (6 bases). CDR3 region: CASSFGGYTSHEQYF. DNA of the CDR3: TGCGCCAGCAGCTTCGGAGGGTATACTTCCCACGAGCAGTACTTC.